This T cell receptor beta chain comes out of a study of T cell changes during pregnancy in multiple sclerosis. Assay: immunoSEQ multiplex PCR; the TCRdb copy retains only in-frame clones and omits some. In the table there are approximately 97,000 clones, 91% of which are singletons. The CDR3 length is 14 residues. Per germline, CDR1 MNHEY and CDR2 SVGAGI. With 5 bases removed from V and 5 bases from J, the gap between germline ends came to 15 bases. The V gene is TRBV6-5, the J gene TRBJ2-5; no reliable D call. This sequence was found in a female donor in good health, enrolled as a control in a pregnancy study. Sequencing used peripheral blood, obtained after pregnancy. The CDR3 DNA reads TGTGCCAGCAGTCCCTCACCCGGGTCGGAGACCCAGTACTTC. Translation: CASSPSPGSETQYF.